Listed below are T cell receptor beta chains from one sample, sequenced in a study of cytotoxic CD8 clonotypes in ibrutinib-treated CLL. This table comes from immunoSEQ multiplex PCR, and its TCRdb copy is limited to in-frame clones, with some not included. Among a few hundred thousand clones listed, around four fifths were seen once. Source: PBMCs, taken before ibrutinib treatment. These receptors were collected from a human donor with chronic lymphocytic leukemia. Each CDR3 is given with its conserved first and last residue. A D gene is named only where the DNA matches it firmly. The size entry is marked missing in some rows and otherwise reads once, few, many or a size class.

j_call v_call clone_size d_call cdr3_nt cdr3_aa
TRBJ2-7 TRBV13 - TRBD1 TGTGCCAGCAGTCTCACAGGGGGCGCCGCCTACGAGCAGTACTTC CASSLTGGAAYEQYF
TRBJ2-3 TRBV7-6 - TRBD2 TGTGCCAGCAGCTTCAATTCGGGACTAGCTGGGAATACGCAGTATTTT CASSFNSGLAGNTQYF
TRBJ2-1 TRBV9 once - TGTGCCAGCAGCGTAGAGGTGTTCAGCAATGAGCAGTTCTTC CASSVEVFSNEQFF
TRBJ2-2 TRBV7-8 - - TGTGCCAGCAGCTTAGTTGGGGGATCTAACGGGGAGCTGTTTTTT CASSLVGGSNGELFF
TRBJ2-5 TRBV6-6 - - TGTGCCAGCAGAACAAGTCGGGCCCAGTACTTC CASRTSRAQYF
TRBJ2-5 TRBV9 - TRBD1 TGTGCCAGCAGCACGACGGGACAGGGAGTCGAGACCCAGTACTTC CASSTTGQGVETQYF
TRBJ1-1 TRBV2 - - TGTGCCAGCAGCCAGGGGCCGATGAACACTGAAGCTTTCTTT CASSQGPMNTEAFF
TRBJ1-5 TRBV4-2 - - TGTGCCAGCAGCCAAGGGGACTTTTCTAGCAATCAGCCCCAGCATTTT CASSQGDFSSNQPQHF
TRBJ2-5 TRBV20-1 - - TGCAGTGCTAGAGGAGAGACCCAGTACTTC CSARGETQYF
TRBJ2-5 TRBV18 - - TGTGCCAGCTCTAGGGAAGGACTCCCAACCGGGGAGACCCAGTACTTC CASSREGLPTGETQYF
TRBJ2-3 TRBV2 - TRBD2 TGTGCCAGCAGCGTGCTAGCGGCTGGGGCAGATACGCAGTATTTT CASSVLAAGADTQYF
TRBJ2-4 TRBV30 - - TGTGCCTGGAGTGCTGACAGCCAAAACATTCAGTACTTC CAWSADSQNIQYF
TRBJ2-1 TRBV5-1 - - TGCGCCAGCAGCTTGTTGGATAATGAGCAGTTCTTC CASSLLDNEQFF
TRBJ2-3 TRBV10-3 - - TGTGCCATCAGTGAGTCGGCGGGTGAAGATACGCAGTATTTT CAISESAGEDTQYF
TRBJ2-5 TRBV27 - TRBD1 TGTGCCAGCAGTTTACTCAGGGGGTACCAAGAGACCCAGTACTTC CASSLLRGYQETQYF